What follows are 5 T cell receptor beta chains derived from one specimen sequenced in a study of T cell responses to AZD1222 COVID-19 vaccine. Sequencing was performed with immunoSEQ multiplex PCR; in TCRdb, only in-frame clones are kept and a portion is missing. Seen here are 140,000 to 150,000 clones, around 91% observed once, and the top ten hold 5.2%. Sequencing was performed on peripheral blood, taken on day 0 of AZD1222 vaccination. All receptors come from an adult in good health.

In regard to this clone: The junction does not match germline at one end; this may be a read error. This chain links TRBV4-1 with TRBJ1-2; tentative D call: TRBD1 (6 bases). The V gene's germline CDR1 is MGHRA and CDR2 YSYEKL. There are 13 residues in the CDR3. The CDR3 bases are TGCGCCAGCAGCCTCTCTGTCATGTGGGACACCTCATTC. Protein product: CASSLSVMWDTSF.

CDR3 bases: TGTGCCAGCGGGTCGATCGGGACAGTCTACGAGCAGTACTTC. Residues: CASGSIGTVYEQYF. The chain uses TRBV27 and TRBJ2-7; TRBD1 agrees at 7 bases. Trimming cost V 8 bases and J 3 bases; bases outside gene matches: 10. The germline V gene has CDR1 MNHEY and CDR2 SMNVEV (reference sequence). The CDR3 is 14 amino acids.

This chain connects TRBV7-9 to TRBJ2-5; 8 nucleotides match TRBD1. Germline lookup yields CDR1 SEHNR and CDR2 FQNEAQ (reference sequence). Trimming cost V 5 bases and J 5 bases; bases outside gene matches: 7. The CDR3 contains 14 residues. The CDR3 nucleotides read TGTGCCAGCAGCCCGGGACAGGTAATGGAGACCCAGTACTTC. It specifies CASSPGQVMETQYF.

The rearrangement uses TRBV28 and TRBJ1-2; TRBD1 might be the D (5 bases). This CDR3 is 12 amino acids long. The V and J ends lost 7 bases and 3 bases respectively, with 9 bases between them. The germline V gene encodes CDR1 MDHEN and CDR2 SYDVKM. CDR3 sequence reads: CASTDRYYGYTF. CDR3 in DNA: TGTGCCAGCACAGACAGATACTATGGCTACACCTTC.

The chain has TRBV18 and TRBJ1-5; perhaps TRBD1 as D (5 bases). The CDR3 is made up of 16 amino acids. V lost 6 bases and J 5 bases, leaving 20 bases between the germline ends. Germline-derived CDR1 and CDR2 are KGHSH and LQKENI. The CDR3 protein is CASSNGMGKGDQPQHF. The CDR3 DNA reads as TGTGCCAGCTCTAACGGTATGGGAAAAGGGGATCAGCCCCAGCATTTT. The entire variable domain, with the rest obtained from reference TRBV18 and TRBJ1-5, is as follows: NAGVMQNPRHLVRRRGQEARLRCSPMKGHSHVYWYRQLPEEGLKFMVYLQKENIIDESGMPKERFSAEFPKEGPSILRIQQVVRGDSAAYFCASSNGMGKGDQPQHFGDGTRLSIL.